This T cell receptor beta chain stems from a study of shared clonotypes between healthy human individuals. This CDR3 is 14 amino acids long. Per germline, CDR1 GTSNPN and CDR2 SVGIG (reference sequence). The V and J ends lost 3 bases and 5 bases, in that order; junction bases with no gene match: 5. Study results and caveats: Some naive CD4 clonotypes, 4% to 6%, turned up in common across several donors. Investigators expected sequencing depth to affect clonotype sharing among donors.

Naive CD8 cells lacked CD45RO, underwent positive selection for CCR7 and left out terminally differentiated effector memory CD45RA+ cells. Each sample came from a Caucasian adult donor living in Nashville, Tennessee. As for this clone: No antigen is known for it.

Each subset's genomic DNA was shared equally among a number of immunoSEQ plates. The repertoire was sequenced with immunoSEQ multiplex PCR; TCRdb's copy has only in-frame clones and lacks some. The sample carries just over 2,000,000 clones, about 95% recorded once. The clonotype originates from a man younger than 30 in good health. Source material: naive CD8+ T cells sorted from blood. V usage is TRBV30 and J usage is TRBJ2-7; 12 bases are a match to TRBD1. CDR3 coding DNA: TGTGCCTGGAGCCTCGGGACAGGGGGCCACGAGCAGTACTTC. Its protein is CAWSLGTGGHEQYF.